The 30 T cell receptor beta chains presented below share a single source sample, sequenced in a study of blood T cell repertoires in COVID-19. Assay used: immunoSEQ multiplex PCR; TCRdb lists only in-frame clones, some missing. The sample includes about 120,000 clones, 75% to 90% of them seen just once. The sample taken for sequencing was peripheral blood. These receptors originate from a man between 65 and 85 years old with acute or convalescent COVID-19.

The chain links TRBV3-1 (or the pseudogene TRBV3-2) to TRBJ1-1; D unclear. V was clipped by 1 base and J by 6 bases, with 9 bases between them. Germline CDR1 is LGHDT and CDR2 is YNNKEL (reference sequence). CDR3 length equals 13 residues. The CDR3 region is CASSQVERAEAFF. The CDR3 DNA sequence: TGTGCCAGCAGCCAAGTCGAACGCGCTGAAGCTTTCTTT.

This chain links TRBV28 with TRBJ1-6; tentative D call: TRBD1 (6 bases). CDR1 is MDHEN, CDR2 SYDVKM, per germline. The V gene lost 5 bases and the J gene lost 5 bases, with 16 bases spanning the gap. CDR3 length equals 16 residues. The CDR3 sequence is CASSVYSGHNNSPLHF. The CDR3 region has the DNA TGTGCCAGCAGTGTCTACTCGGGACATAATAATTCACCCCTCCACTTT.

The V gene is TRBV2, the J gene TRBJ1-2; 7 bases match TRBD1. CDR1 SNHLY and CDR2 FYNNEI come from the germline V gene. The CDR3 covers 14 residues. J lost 8 bases, V lost 6 bases, and 12 bases had no gene match. CDR3: CASRRHQGDGGYTF. Here the CDR3 DNA reads TGTGCCAGCAGACGCCACCAGGGGGATGGCGGCTACACCTTC.

V and J are TRBV5-8 and TRBJ1-5; a weak D match, TRBD1 (6 bases). In germline, CDR1 is SGHTS, CDR2 YDEGEE. The CDR3 spans 18 residues. The V and J ends lost 5 bases and 1 base respectively, with 22 bases between them. This CDR3 reads CASSLDWGRGGSNQPQHF. The DNA of the CDR3 is TGTGCCAGCAGTCTGGACTGGGGTAGGGGGGGGAGCAATCAGCCCCAGCATTTT.

The rearrangement joins TRBV6-1 to TRBJ2-5, with 7 bases lining up with TRBD2. Germline CDR1 MNHNS, CDR2 SASEGT. This CDR3 comprises 16 residues. V shed 2 bases, J shed 5 bases, and the junction held 11 bases outside the gene matches. The CDR3 region is CASSEMPGAGEETQYF. The CDR3 DNA follows: TGTGCCAGCAGTGAAATGCCAGGCGCGGGGGAGGAGACCCAGTACTTC.

The chain employs TRBV19 and TRBJ2-5, with TRBD2 identical over 8 bases. Germline CDR1 is LNHDA and CDR2 is SQIVND (reference sequence). Losses at the gene ends were 5 bases for V and 4 bases for J; bases not matched to a gene: 12. CDR3 length: 16 amino acids. CDR3 nucleotides: TGTGCCAGTAGTGGAGATACTAGCGGTTGGCGAGAGACCCAGTACTTC. Protein product: CASSGDTSGWRETQYF.

This chain joins TRBV4-2 and TRBJ2-5; 9 positions match TRBD2. Germline values: CDR1 LGHNA, CDR2 YNFKEQ. Trimming took 2 bases from V and 5 from J; bases not matched to a gene: 6. CDR3 length equals 15 residues. This chain's CDR3 is CASSQNAGGTETQYF. The CDR3 coding sequence is TGTGCCAGCAGCCAAAACGCGGGGGGGACGGAGACCCAGTACTTC.

The count of this clone is one. The rearrangement links TRBV5-1 to TRBJ1-3; D unresolved. CDR3 size: 14 residues. The V and J ends lost 7 bases and 1 base respectively, with 12 bases between them. The germline V gene has CDR1 SGHRS and CDR2 YFSETQ. DNA for the CDR3: TGCGCCAGCCAGATAACGGGGTCTGGAAACACCATATATTTT. As protein: CASQITGSGNTIYF.

This clone was found a few times. The chain employs TRBV15 and TRBJ2-3; 10 nucleotides match TRBD2. The CDR3 runs to 21 residues. Germline values: CDR1 LNHNV, CDR2 YYDKDF (reference sequence). V shed 5 bases and J 3 bases; nucleotides not matched to a gene: 23. This chain's CDR3 is CATSYSLGHHQRGGRTDTQYF. The CDR3 nucleotides read TGTGCCACCAGCTACTCACTGGGACACCACCAGCGGGGGGGCAGGACAGATACGCAGTATTTT.

The chain carries TRBV2 and TRBJ1-5, with 11 bases aligning to TRBD1. CDR1 and CDR2 (germline): SNHLY, FYNNEI. With 7 bases clipped from V and 4 bases from J, the junction kept 6 bases outside the gene matches. The CDR3 contains 15 residues. The CDR3 sequence is CASMGDRGANQPQHF. The DNA of the CDR3 is TGTGCCAGCATGGGGGACAGGGGGGCAAATCAGCCCCAGCATTTT.

V gene TRBV6-6 combines with J gene TRBJ2-7, with D possibly matching TRBD2 (6 bases). Trimming shortened V by 2 bases and J by 3 bases, and 11 bases separated the two germline ends. The CDR3 is 14 residues long. Germline V gene sequence: CDR1 MNHNY, CDR2 SVGAGI (reference sequence). The CDR3 DNA reads TGTGCCAGCAGTTACCCGGGACTGAACTACGAGCAGTACTTC. It codes for CASSYPGLNYEQYF.

This clone was seen a handful of times. The chain is built from TRBV5-8 and TRBJ1-2, with a possible D match to TRBD1 (6 bases). Trimming took 5 bases from V and 2 from J, leaving 10 bases between them. This CDR3 region has 13 residues. Per germline, CDR1 SGHTS and CDR2 YDEGEE. CDR3 coding DNA: TGTGCCAGCAGACTCGACAGGAACTATGGCTACACCTTC. Translating gives CASRLDRNYGYTF.

This clone was seen a few times. The chain is built from TRBV19 and TRBJ1-6; perhaps TRBD1 as D (5 bases). The V end was cut by 8 bases, the J end by 7 bases, with 15 bases between. The CDR3 is made up of 14 amino acids. From germline, CDR1 is LNHDA and CDR2 SQIVND (reference sequence). The CDR3 region is CASSGTATNSPLHF. CDR3 in DNA: TGTGCCAGTTCCGGGACTGCCACGAATTCACCCCTCCACTTT.

The genes are TRBV14 and TRBJ1-1; D unresolved. Between the trimmed V and J ends, which lost 1 base and 7 bases, there was a span of 10 bases. Looked up from germline, CDR1 is SGHDN and CDR2 is FVKESK. This CDR3 is built from 13 residues. The CDR3 DNA reads as TGTGCCAGCAGCCAAGCACTCGCGGGTGAAGCTTTCTTT. It yields the protein CASSQALAGEAFF.

The V and J genes are TRBV5-6 and TRBJ1-6; TRBD1 agrees at 10 bases. The CDR3 runs to 15 residues. In germline, CDR1 is SGHDT, CDR2 YYEEEE. Trimming removed 4 bases from V and 9 bases from J; junction bases left unmatched: 7. The CDR3 DNA is TGTGCCAGCAGCGTCCGGGACAGGGGAAGTTCACCCCTCCACTTT. Translated, it gives CASSVRDRGSSPLHF.

The V call is TRBV19, the J call TRBJ1-1; TRBD1 matches 7 bases. V lost 5 bases to trimming and J lost 1 base; unmatched junction nucleotides: 4. There are 14 residues in the CDR3. Looked up from germline, CDR1 is LNHDA and CDR2 is SQIVND (reference sequence). CDR3 coding DNA: TGTGCCAGTAGTCCAGGGACAGCGAACACTGAAGCTTTCTTT. Encoded protein: CASSPGTANTEAFF.

The V and J genes are TRBV10-2 and TRBJ2-2; possible D gene TRBD1, 5 bases. CDR3 size: 12 residues. Germline lookup yields CDR1 WSHSY and CDR2 SAAADI. V lost 6 bases and J lost 5, with 7 bases in between. This CDR3 reads CASRQGTGELFF. The CDR3 coding sequence is TGCGCCAGCAGGCAGGGAACCGGGGAGCTGTTTTTT.

Written as DNA, the CDR3 is TGTGCCAGCAGCTCAGGGGGCTTCGCGAACACCGGGGAGCTGTTTTTT. Translation: CASSSGGFANTGELFF. The chain couples TRBV5-8 to TRBJ2-2; 8 bases line up with TRBD1. The trim removed 3 bases at V and 0 bases at J, leaving 4 bases unmatched. There are 16 residues in the CDR3. From germline, CDR1 is SGHTS and CDR2 YDEGEE.

CDR3 sequence: CSVAGRYEQYF. In DNA form, the CDR3 reads TGCAGTGTGGCAGGGCGATACGAGCAGTACTTC. The chain is built from TRBV20-1 and TRBJ2-7, with TRBD1 as a possible D gene (5 bases). The ends were cut back, 7 bases at V and 4 bases at J, with 11 bases in the middle. This CDR3 contains 11 residues. Per the germline V gene, CDR1 is DFQATT and CDR2 is SNEGSKA (reference sequence).

The chain carries TRBV9 and TRBJ2-1, with TRBD1 as a possible D gene (6 bases). Trimming left V 3 bases short and J 0 bases short, with 10 bases between. This CDR3 is built from 15 residues. Germline V gene sequence: CDR1 SGDLS, CDR2 YYNGEE. The CDR3 bases are TGTGCCAGCAGCGGGGGGCTGAGCTCCTACAATGAGCAGTTCTTC. Residues: CASSGGLSSYNEQFF.

J is TRBJ2-5 and V is TRBV11-2; 8 bases align to TRBD2. Germline values: CDR1 SGHAT, CDR2 FQNNGV. V shed 4 bases and J 4 bases; nucleotides not matched to a gene: 8. The CDR3 length is 15 residues. CDR3 residues: CASSSGSGGRETQYF. CDR3 in DNA: TGTGCCAGCAGCTCCGGATCGGGGGGGAGAGAGACCCAGTACTTC.

This clone showed up just a few times. The chain is built from TRBV7-9 and TRBJ2-7; perhaps TRBD1 as D (5 bases). The ends were cut back, 4 bases at V and 2 bases at J, with 9 bases in the middle. This CDR3 region has 13 residues. Germline CDR1 is SEHNR and CDR2 is FQNEAQ (reference sequence). The CDR3 DNA is TGTGCCAGCAGCTCGACAGCCACCTACGAGCAGTACTTC. Protein product: CASSSTATYEQYF.

The table lists this clone with a count of one. The gene calls are TRBV2 and TRBJ1-5, with D unresolved. Looked up from germline, CDR1 is SNHLY and CDR2 is FYNNEI. The CDR3 extends over 14 amino acids. V lost 5 bases and J lost 0, with 8 bases in between. CDR3 region: CASSRDISNQPQHF. CDR3 sequence (DNA): TGTGCCAGCAGTAGAGACATTAGCAATCAGCCCCAGCATTTT.

Worth noting for this clone: A read error may explain this, as a much larger clone is one base away. The chain has TRBV7-2 and TRBJ1-2, with D possibly matching TRBD1 (6 bases). This CDR3 has 14 residues. V was cut by 2 bases and J by 0 bases, with 7 bases left in between. Germline assignment: CDR1 SGHTA and CDR2 FQGNSA. DNA for the CDR3: TGTGCCAGCAGCTTAACAGGGTCTAACTATGGCTACACCTTC. Its protein product is CASSLTGSNYGYTF.

The chain links TRBV30 to TRBJ1-5; D uncertain. The CDR3 is 15 residues long. Trimming removed 0 bases from V and 6 bases from J, with 15 bases in between. Looked up from germline, CDR1 is GTSNPN and CDR2 is SVGIG (reference sequence). CDR3: CAWSVEGERGQPQHF. As DNA, the CDR3 is TGTGCCTGGAGTGTAGAGGGAGAGCGTGGTCAGCCCCAGCATTTT.

The V call is TRBV10-1, the J call TRBJ2-3; 12 bases fit TRBD2. The CDR3 runs 14 residues. Per germline, CDR1 WNHNN and CDR2 SYGVQD (reference sequence). V lost 6 bases and J lost 7; bases outside the gene matches: 5. The CDR3 loop reads CASRRLAGENTQYF. The CDR3 nucleotides are TGCGCCAGCAGGAGACTAGCGGGGGAAAATACGCAGTATTTT.

The rearrangement uses TRBV6-2 or TRBV6-3 and TRBJ2-3; 11 bases agree with TRBD2. V shed 2 bases and J 4 bases; nucleotides not matched to a gene: 11. The CDR3 length is 18 residues. Germline V CDR1 and CDR2: MNHEY, SVGEGT. This CDR3 reads CASSYELAGGSISDTQYF. The DNA for the CDR3 is TGTGCCAGCAGTTACGAGCTAGCGGGGGGTTCGATTTCAGATACGCAGTATTTT.

The rearrangement links TRBV2 to TRBJ2-2; D possibly corresponds to TRBD1 (6 bases). The CDR3 loop spans 15 amino acids. The ends were cut back, 6 bases at V and 0 bases at J, with 11 bases in the middle. Germline assignment: CDR1 SNHLY and CDR2 FYNNEI. DNA for the CDR3: TGTGCCAGCAGCCTGACAGGAGCGAACACCGGGGAGCTGTTTTTT. Translating gives CASSLTGANTGELFF. Complete variable domain (other parts from reference TRBV2 and TRBJ2-2): EPEVTQTPSHQVTQMGQEVILRCVPISNHLYFYWYRQILGQKVEFLVSFYNNEISEKSEIFDDQFSVERPDGSNFTLKIRSTKLEDSAMYFCASSLTGANTGELFFGEGSRLTVL.

V and J are TRBV5-1 and TRBJ2-2, with D possibly TRBD2 on 7 matching bases. Germline V gene lookup returns CDR1 SGHRS and CDR2 YFSETQ. With 2 bases removed from V and 4 bases from J, the gap between germline ends came to 18 bases. This CDR3 has 17 residues. CDR3 DNA sequence: TGCGCCAGCAGCTTATGGATTGGGGGGGCGCGCACCGGGGAGCTGTTTTTT. Protein: CASSLWIGGARTGELFF.

This chain uses TRBV6-1 with TRBJ1-2; D possibly corresponds to TRBD1 (5 bases). The CDR3 sequence is 16 residues long. Trimming left V 1 base short and J 5 bases short, with 17 bases between. The germline V gene has CDR1 MNHNS and CDR2 SASEGT. This CDR3 is CASSEVGASARYGYTF. The CDR3 DNA reads as TGTGCCAGCAGTGAAGTTGGGGCCTCGGCTAGGTATGGCTACACCTTC.